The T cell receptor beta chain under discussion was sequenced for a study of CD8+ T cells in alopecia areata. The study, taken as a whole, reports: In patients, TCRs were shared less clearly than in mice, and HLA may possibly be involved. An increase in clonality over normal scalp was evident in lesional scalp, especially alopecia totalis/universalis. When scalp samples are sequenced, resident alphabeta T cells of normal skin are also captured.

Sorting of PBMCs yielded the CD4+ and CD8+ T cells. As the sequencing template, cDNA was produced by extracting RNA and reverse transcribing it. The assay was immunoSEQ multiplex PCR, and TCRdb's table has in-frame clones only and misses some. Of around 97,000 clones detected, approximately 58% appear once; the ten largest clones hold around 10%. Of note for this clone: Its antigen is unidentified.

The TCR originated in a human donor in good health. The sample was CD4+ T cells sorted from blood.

CDR3 in amino acids: CSVESGANVLTF. Written as DNA, the CDR3 is TGCAGCGTTGAATCTGGGGCCAACGTCCTGACTTTC. The chain has TRBV29-1 and TRBJ2-6; D uncertain. CDR1 and CDR2 (germline): SQVTM, ANQGSEA. The ends were cut back, 2 bases at V and 1 base at J, with 0 bases in the middle. The CDR3 totals 12 residues.